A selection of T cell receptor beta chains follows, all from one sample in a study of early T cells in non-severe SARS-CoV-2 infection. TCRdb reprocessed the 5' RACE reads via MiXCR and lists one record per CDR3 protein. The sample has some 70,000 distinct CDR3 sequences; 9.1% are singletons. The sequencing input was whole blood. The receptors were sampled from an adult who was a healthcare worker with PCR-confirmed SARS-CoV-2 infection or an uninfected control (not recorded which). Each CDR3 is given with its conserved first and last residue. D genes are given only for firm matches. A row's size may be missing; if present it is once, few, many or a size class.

TGCAGTGCTCTGACAGGGTATAATGAAAAACTGTTTTTT	CSALTGYNEKLFF	TRBV20-1	TRBD1	TRBJ1-4	NA
TGTGCCAGCAGCTTAAGCCTAGCGGCTACACAAGAGACCCAGTACTTC	CASSLSLAATQETQYF	TRBV7-2	TRBD2	TRBJ2-5	many
TGTGCCAGCAGTCAAAGTTTTGGGACAGGGAACTATGGCTACACCTTC	CASSQSFGTGNYGYTF	TRBV12-3/TRBV12-4	TRBD1	TRBJ1-2	many
TGTGCCAGCAGGTGGCCAGACAGGCCTAACACTGAAGCTTTCTTT	CASRWPDRPNTEAFF	TRBV6-6	NA	TRBJ1-1	NA
TGTGCCAGCAGTATACTCTCTGGGGCCAACGTCCTGACTTTC	CASSILSGANVLTF	TRBV27	NA	TRBJ2-6	NA
TGTGCCAGCAGCGTAGACGTTACAAACATTCAGTACTTC	CASSVDVTNIQYF	TRBV9	NA	TRBJ2-4	NA
TGTGCCAGCAGCGTAGGAATGGACACAGATACGCAGTATTTT	CASSVGMDTDTQYF	TRBV9	NA	TRBJ2-3	NA
TGTGCCAGCAGCCGGACAGGGCAAGAGACCCAGTACTTC	CASSRTGQETQYF	TRBV7-3	TRBD1	TRBJ2-5	few
TGTGCCAGCAGCTTAGGCAGGAACTACGAGCAGTACTTC	CASSLGRNYEQYF	TRBV11-1	NA	TRBJ2-7	NA
TGCAGTGCGCATCATCGCGATTACGAGCAGTACTTC	CSAHHRDYEQYF	TRBV20-1	NA	TRBJ2-7	many
TGCAGTGCTGGACGCGGGGGGCGGGAGACCCAGTACTTC	CSAGRGGRETQYF	TRBV20-1	TRBD2	TRBJ2-5	NA
TGTGCCAGCAGCTTGGCGGGACTAGCGGACAATGAGCAGTTCTTC	CASSLAGLADNEQFF	TRBV11-3	TRBD2	TRBJ2-1	NA
TGTGCCAGCCGCCGAGGTGGGGGCTCACCCCTCCACTTT	CASRRGGGSPLHF	TRBV6-5	NA	TRBJ1-6	few
TGTGCCAGCATCATTGCGTGGGGCACCTACGAGCAGTACTTC	CASIIAWGTYEQYF	TRBV5-5	NA	TRBJ2-7	NA
TGTGCCAGCAGCTTAGTTTACGGCACAGATACGCAGTATTTT	CASSLVYGTDTQYF	TRBV11-2	NA	TRBJ2-3	many
TGTGCCAGCAGCTTAAATCCTGGGTCAGGCAGTCAGCAGTACTTC	CASSLNPGSGSQQYF	TRBV7-3	NA	TRBJ2-7	NA
TGTGCCAGCAGGTTGGGACATATTGACACCGGGGAGCTGTTTTTT	CASRLGHIDTGELFF	TRBV7-2	NA	TRBJ2-2	many
TGTGCCAGCAGTTTACTCGGTCCCTACGAGCAGTACTTC	CASSLLGPYEQYF	TRBV12-3/TRBV12-4	NA	TRBJ2-7	few
TGCAGTGCTGCCCGGACTAGCGGGAGCAAGACCCAGTACTTC	CSAARTSGSKTQYF	TRBV20-1	TRBD2	TRBJ2-5	NA
TGTGCCAGCAGCTTGGTCGGGGCGGGAACCCTCCAAGAGACCCAGTACTTC	CASSLVGAGTLQETQYF	TRBV5-5	NA	TRBJ2-5	NA
TGTGCCAGCAGCTTACTAGCGGGAGGAGGCGAGCAGTACTTC	CASSLLAGGGEQYF	TRBV5-4	TRBD2	TRBJ2-7	NA
TGTGCCAGCGACTCAGGACAGCCCGGGGACTACGAGCAGTACTTC	CASDSGQPGDYEQYF	TRBV7-9	NA	TRBJ2-7	few